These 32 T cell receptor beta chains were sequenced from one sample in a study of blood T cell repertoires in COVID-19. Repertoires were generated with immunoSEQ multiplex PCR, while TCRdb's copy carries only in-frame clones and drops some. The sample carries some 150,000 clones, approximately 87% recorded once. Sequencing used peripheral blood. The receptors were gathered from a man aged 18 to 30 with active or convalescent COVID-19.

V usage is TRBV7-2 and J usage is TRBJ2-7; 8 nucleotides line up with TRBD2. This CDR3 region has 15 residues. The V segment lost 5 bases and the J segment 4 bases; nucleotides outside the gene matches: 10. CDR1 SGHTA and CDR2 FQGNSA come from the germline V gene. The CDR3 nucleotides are TGTGCCAGCAGCGGAAGCGGCGGGAGGATGTACGAGCAGTACTTC. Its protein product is CASSGSGGRMYEQYF.

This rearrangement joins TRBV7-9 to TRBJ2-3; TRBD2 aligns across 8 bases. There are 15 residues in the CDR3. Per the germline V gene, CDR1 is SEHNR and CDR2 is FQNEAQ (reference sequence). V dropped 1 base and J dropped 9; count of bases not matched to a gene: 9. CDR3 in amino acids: CASSLVGSGANTQYF. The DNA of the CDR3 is TGTGCCAGCAGCTTAGTCGGTAGCGGGGCTAACACGCAGTATTTT.

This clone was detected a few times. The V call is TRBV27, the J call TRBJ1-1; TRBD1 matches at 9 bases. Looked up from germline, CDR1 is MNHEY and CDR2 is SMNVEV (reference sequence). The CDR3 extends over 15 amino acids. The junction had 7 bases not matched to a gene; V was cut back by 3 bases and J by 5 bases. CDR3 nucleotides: TGTGCCAGCAGTTTCGGGACAGGGCTAGGAACTGAAGCTTTCTTT. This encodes CASSFGTGLGTEAFF.

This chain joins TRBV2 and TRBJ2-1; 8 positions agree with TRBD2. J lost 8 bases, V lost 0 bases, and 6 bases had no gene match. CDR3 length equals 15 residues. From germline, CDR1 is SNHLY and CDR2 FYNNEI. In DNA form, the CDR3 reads TGTGCCAGCAGTGAAGCCCGCCGGGGGGGAGATGAGCAGTTCTTC. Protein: CASSEARRGGDEQFF.

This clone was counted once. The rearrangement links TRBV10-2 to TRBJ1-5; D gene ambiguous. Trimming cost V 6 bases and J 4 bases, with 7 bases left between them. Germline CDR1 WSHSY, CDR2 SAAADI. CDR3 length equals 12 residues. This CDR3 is CASRNQNQPQHF. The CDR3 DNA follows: TGCGCCAGCAGAAACCAGAATCAGCCCCAGCATTTT.

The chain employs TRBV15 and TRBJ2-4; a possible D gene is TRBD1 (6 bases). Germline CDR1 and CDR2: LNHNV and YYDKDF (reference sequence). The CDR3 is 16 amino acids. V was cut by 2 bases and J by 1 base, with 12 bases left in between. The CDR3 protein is CATSRTGLGAKNIQYF. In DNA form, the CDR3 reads TGTGCCACCAGCAGAACAGGGCTTGGGGCCAAAAACATTCAGTACTTC.

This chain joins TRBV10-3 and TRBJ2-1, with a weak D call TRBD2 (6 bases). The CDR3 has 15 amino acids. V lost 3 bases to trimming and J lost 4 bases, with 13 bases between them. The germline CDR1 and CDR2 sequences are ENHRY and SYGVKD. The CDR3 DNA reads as TGTGCCATCAGTGAAGGGACTTCGTCTTACAATGAGCAGTTCTTC. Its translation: CAISEGTSSYNEQFF.

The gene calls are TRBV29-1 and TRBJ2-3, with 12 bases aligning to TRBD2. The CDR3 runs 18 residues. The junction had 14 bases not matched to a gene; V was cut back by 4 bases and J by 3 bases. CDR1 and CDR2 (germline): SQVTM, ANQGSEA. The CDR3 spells CSVAHPTSGSPSTDTQYF. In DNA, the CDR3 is TGCAGCGTTGCCCACCCGACTAGCGGGAGTCCCTCGACAGATACGCAGTATTTT.

The CDR3 DNA follows: TGTGCCAGCAGCTCCATAGCGGGCGCAGAGACCCAGTACTTC. It encodes CASSSIAGAETQYF. The chain links TRBV7-8 to TRBJ2-5; TRBD2 matches at 7 bases. With 4 bases clipped from V and 4 bases from J, the junction kept 6 bases outside the gene matches. The CDR3 covers 14 residues. Germline lookup yields CDR1 SGHVS and CDR2 FQNEAQ. The variable domain in full, with the rest retrieved from reference TRBV7-8 and TRBJ2-5, is GAGVSQSPRYKVAKRGQDVALRCDPISGHVSLFWYQQALGQGPEFLTYFQNEAQLDKSGLPSDRFFAERPEGSVSTLKIQRTQQEDSAVYLCASSSIAGAETQYFGPGTRLLVL.

CDR3 region: CASSQGASGGTEQFF. The CDR3 nucleotides read TGTGCCAGCAGCCAAGGGGCCAGCGGGGGGACTGAGCAGTTCTTC. The V call is TRBV14, the J call TRBJ2-1, with 9 bases aligning to TRBD2. After removal of 1 base from V and 9 bases from J, the junction contained 7 bases not matched to a gene. The CDR3 spans 15 residues. Germline lookup yields CDR1 SGHDN and CDR2 FVKESK.

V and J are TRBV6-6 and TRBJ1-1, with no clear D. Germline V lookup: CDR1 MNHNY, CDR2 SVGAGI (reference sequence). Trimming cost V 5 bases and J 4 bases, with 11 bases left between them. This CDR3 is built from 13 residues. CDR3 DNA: TGTGCCAGCAGTCTCAGAGGGCCCACTGAAGCTTTCTTT. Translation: CASSLRGPTEAFF.

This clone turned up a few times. CDR3 sequence reads: CASSLGGRRDNEQFF. Written as DNA, the CDR3 is TGTGCCAGCAGCTTGGGCGGGAGGCGGGACAATGAGCAGTTCTTC. The rearrangement links TRBV7-2 to TRBJ2-1; 8 bases line up with TRBD2. Germline-derived CDR1 and CDR2 are SGHTA and FQGNSA. V dropped 3 bases and J dropped 5; count of bases not matched to a gene: 6. This CDR3 comprises 15 residues.

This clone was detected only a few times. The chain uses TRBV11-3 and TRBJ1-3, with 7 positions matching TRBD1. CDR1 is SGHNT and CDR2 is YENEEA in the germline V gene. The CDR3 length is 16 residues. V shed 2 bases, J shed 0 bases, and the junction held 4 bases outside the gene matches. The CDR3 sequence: CASSLSYRGSGNTIYF. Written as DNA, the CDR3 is TGTGCCAGCAGCTTAAGTTACAGGGGCTCTGGAAACACCATATATTTT.

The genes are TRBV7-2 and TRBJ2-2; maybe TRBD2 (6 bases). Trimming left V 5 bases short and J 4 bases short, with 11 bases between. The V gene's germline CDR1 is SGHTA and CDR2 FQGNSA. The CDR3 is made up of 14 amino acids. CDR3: CASSIGTGTGELFF. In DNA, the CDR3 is TGTGCCAGCAGCATAGGGACTGGCACCGGGGAGCTGTTTTTT.

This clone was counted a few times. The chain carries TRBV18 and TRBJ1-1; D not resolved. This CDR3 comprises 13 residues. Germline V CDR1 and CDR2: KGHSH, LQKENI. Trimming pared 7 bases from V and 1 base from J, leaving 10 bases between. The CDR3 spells CASLVGPNTEAFF. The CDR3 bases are TGTGCCAGCTTAGTGGGCCCGAACACTGAAGCTTTCTTT.

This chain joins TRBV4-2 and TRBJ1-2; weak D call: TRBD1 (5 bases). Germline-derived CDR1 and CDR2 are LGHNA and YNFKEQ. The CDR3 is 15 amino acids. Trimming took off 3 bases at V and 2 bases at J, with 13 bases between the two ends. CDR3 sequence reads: CASSQARAGNYGYTF. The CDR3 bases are TGTGCCAGCAGCCAGGCCCGGGCAGGGAACTATGGCTACACCTTC.

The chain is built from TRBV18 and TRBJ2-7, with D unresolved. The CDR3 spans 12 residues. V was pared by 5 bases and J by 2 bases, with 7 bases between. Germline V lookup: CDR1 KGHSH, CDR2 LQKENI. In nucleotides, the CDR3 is TGTGCCAGCTCAACGTCTACCTACGAGCAGTACTTC. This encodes CASSTSTYEQYF.

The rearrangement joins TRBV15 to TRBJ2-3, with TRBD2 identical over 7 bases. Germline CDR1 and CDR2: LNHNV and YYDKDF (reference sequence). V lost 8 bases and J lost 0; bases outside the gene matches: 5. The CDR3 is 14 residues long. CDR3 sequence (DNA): TGTGCCACCCAAATCGGGGGGAGCACAGATACGCAGTATTTT. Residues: CATQIGGSTDTQYF.

The CDR3 reads CASSVYSGSYEQYV. The CDR3 DNA sequence: TGTGCCAGCAGTGTATATAGCGGATCCTACGAGCAGTACGTC. The J gene is TRBJ2-7, the V gene TRBV25-1, with D tentatively TRBD2 (6 bases). Germline values: CDR1 MGHDK, CDR2 SYGVNS. The CDR3 covers 14 residues. V lost 4 bases and J lost 1, with 11 bases in between.

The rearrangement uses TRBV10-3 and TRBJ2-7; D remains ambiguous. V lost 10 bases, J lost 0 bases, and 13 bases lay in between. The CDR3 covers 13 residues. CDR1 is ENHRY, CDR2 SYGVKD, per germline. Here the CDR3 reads CATGPTLSYEQYV. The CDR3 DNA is TGTGCCACTGGGCCCACACTCTCCTACGAGCAGTACGTC.

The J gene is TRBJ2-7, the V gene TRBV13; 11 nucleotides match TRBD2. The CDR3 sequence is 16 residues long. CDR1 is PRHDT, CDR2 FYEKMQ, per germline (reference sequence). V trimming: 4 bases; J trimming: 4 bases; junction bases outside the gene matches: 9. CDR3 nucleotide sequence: TGTGCCAGCAGCTCCGCCGGACTAGCGGGTGTTTACGAGCAGTACTTC. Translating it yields CASSSAGLAGVYEQYF. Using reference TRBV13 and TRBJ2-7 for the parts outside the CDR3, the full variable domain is AAGVIQSPRHLIKEKRETATLKCYPIPRHDTVYWYQQGPGQDPQFLISFYEKMQSDKGSIPDRFSAQQFSDYHSELNMSSLELGDSALYFCASSSAGLAGVYEQYFGPGTRLTVT.

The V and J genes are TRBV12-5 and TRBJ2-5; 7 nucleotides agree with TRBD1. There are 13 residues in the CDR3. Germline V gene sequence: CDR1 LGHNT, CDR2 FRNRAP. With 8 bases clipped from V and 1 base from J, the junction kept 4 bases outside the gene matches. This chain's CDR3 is CASQRQGQETQYF. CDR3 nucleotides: TGTGCTAGTCAGCGACAGGGCCAAGAGACCCAGTACTTC.

In DNA form, the CDR3 reads TGTGCCAGCAGTGAAATATCTGGCGAGACAGGGACCCAGTACTTC. This translates into CASSEISGETGTQYF. The V call is TRBV2, the J call TRBJ2-5; D is perhaps TRBD1 (6 bases). Trimming removed 2 bases from V and 7 bases from J, with 17 bases in between. CDR1 SNHLY and CDR2 FYNNEI come from the germline V gene. The CDR3 is made up of 15 amino acids.

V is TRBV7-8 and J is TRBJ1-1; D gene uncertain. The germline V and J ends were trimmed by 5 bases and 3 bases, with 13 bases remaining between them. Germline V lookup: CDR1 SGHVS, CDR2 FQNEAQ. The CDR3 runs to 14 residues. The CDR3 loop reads CASSPEPGHTEAFF. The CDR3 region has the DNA TGTGCCAGCAGCCCCGAACCGGGTCACACTGAAGCTTTCTTT.

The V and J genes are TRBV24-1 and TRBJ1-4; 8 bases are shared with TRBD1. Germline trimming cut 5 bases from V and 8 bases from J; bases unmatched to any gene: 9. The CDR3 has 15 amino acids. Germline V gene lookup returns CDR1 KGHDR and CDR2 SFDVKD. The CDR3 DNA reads TGTGCCACCAGTGGCATAGACAGGGGAAACGAAAAACTGTTTTTT. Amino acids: CATSGIDRGNEKLFF.

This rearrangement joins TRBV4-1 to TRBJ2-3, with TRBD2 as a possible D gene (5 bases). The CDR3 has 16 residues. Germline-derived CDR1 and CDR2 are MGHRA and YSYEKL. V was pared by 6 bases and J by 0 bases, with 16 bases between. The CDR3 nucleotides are TGCGCCAGCAGTCAGACTATAAGAGCTAGCACAGATACGCAGTATTTT. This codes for CASSQTIRASTDTQYF.

The CDR3 spells CASSSLQGTEAFF. DNA for the CDR3: TGTGCCAGCAGCTCTTTACAGGGCACTGAAGCTTTCTTT. The rearrangement uses TRBV3-1 (or the pseudogene TRBV3-2) and TRBJ1-1; D may be TRBD1 (6 bases). Deletions cut 5 bases from V and 4 bases from J, with 11 bases between. Germline V gene lookup returns CDR1 LGHDT and CDR2 YNNKEL (reference sequence). This CDR3 comprises 13 residues.

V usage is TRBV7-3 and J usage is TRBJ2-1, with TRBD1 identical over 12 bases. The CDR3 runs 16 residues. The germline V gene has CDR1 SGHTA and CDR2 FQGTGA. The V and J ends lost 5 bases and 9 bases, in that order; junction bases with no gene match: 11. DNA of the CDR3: TGTGCCAGCAGCCGCAGAGGGGGACAGGGGGCAGGTGAGCAGTTCTTC. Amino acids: CASSRRGGQGAGEQFF.

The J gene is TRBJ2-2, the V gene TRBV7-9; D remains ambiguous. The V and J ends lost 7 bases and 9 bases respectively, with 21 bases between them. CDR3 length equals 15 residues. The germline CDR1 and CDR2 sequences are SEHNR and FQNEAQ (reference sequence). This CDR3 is CASTPPLLLNRELFF. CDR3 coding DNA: TGTGCCAGCACCCCACCCCTCCTACTGAATCGGGAGCTGTTTTTT.

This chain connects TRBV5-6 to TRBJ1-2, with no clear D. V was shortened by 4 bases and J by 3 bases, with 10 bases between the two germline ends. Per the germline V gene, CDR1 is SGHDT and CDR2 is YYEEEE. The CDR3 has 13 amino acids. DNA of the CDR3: TGTGCCAGCAGCCTGGACCGGGACTATGGCTACACCTTC. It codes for CASSLDRDYGYTF.

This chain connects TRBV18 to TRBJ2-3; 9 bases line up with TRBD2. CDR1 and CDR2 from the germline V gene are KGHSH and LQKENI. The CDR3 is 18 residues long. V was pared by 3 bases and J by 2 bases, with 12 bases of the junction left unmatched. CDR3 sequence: CASSPSPGAGGPTDTQYF. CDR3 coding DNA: TGTGCCAGCTCACCCTCACCCGGGGCGGGAGGGCCCACAGATACGCAGTATTTT.

The CDR3, as DNA: TGTGCCAGCAGTTACCAGTTCACCGGGGAGCTGTTTTTT. This codes for CASSYQFTGELFF. The chain employs TRBV6-2 or TRBV6-3 and TRBJ2-2; no clear D gene. Trimming took off 2 bases at V and 4 bases at J, with 5 bases between the two ends. The CDR3 spans 13 residues. The germline V gene has CDR1 MNHEY and CDR2 SVGEGT.